What follows is one TCR beta chain and its context. The table came from immunoSEQ multiplex PCR; TCRdb's copy has only in-frame clones and leaves some out. The repertoire consists of about 70,000 clones, with around 90% occurring once and the leading ten covering 0.29%. These data belong to a study of T cell changes during pregnancy in multiple sclerosis. Germline lookup yields CDR1 KGHSH and CDR2 LQKENI. Trimming took 3 bases from V and 5 from J, leaving 13 bases between them. The CDR3 consists of 14 residues. This TCR was sampled from a female donor with multiple sclerosis, enrolled in a pregnancy study. This sequence joins TRBV18 and TRBJ1-2; D may be TRBD1 (5 bases). Sequencing was performed on CD4+ T cells from peripheral blood mononuclear cells, taken after pregnancy. This CDR3 reads CASSPEGKGYGYTF. CDR3 sequence (DNA): TGTGCCAGCTCACCGGAAGGGAAGGGGTATGGCTACACCTTC.